These 3 T cell receptor beta chains originate from one sample sequenced in a study of immune cell composition in non-small cell lung cancer. The table came from immunoSEQ multiplex PCR; TCRdb's copy has only in-frame clones and leaves some out. The table shows 9,000 to 10,000 clones, with around 62% occurring only once. Sequenced sample: lung tumor tissue. These receptors came from a human donor with non-small cell lung cancer.

CDR3 region: CASRHQGATEAFF. The CDR3 nucleotides read TGTGCCAGCAGGCACCAGGGGGCCACTGAAGCTTTCTTT. This chain uses TRBV6-6 with TRBJ1-1; 8 bases align to TRBD1. J lost 4 bases, V lost 6 bases, and 4 bases had no gene match. This CDR3 contains 13 residues. CDR1 is MNHNY and CDR2 is SVGAGI in the germline V gene (reference sequence).

The chain recombines TRBV6-4 with TRBJ1-1, with no clear D. The CDR3 loop spans 13 amino acids. V was pared by 6 bases and J by 1 base, with 9 bases between. Germline assignment: CDR1 MRHNA and CDR2 SNTAGT. The CDR3 nucleotides are TGTGCCAGCAGCCTCACAGAGAACACTGAAGCTTTCTTT. Protein product: CASSLTENTEAFF.

The genes are TRBV5-1 and TRBJ2-3; D is possibly TRBD2 (7 bases). Germline V gene sequence: CDR1 SGHRS, CDR2 YFSETQ. This CDR3 is built from 15 residues. The V and J ends lost 2 bases and 2 bases respectively, with 12 bases between them. The CDR3 loop is CASSFRGAVTDTQYF. For the CDR3, the DNA is TGCGCCAGCAGCTTCCGGGGGGCAGTCACAGATACGCAGTATTTT.